A single sample gave rise to the 21 T cell receptor beta chains below, sequenced in a study of T cell repertoires in cytomegalovirus infection. TCRdb independently ran MiXCR on the reads; one entry per CDR3 protein. The sample lists 150,000 to 160,000 distinct CDR3 sequences, about a quarter occurring once. Sample: PBMCs. These receptors came from a human donor in good health (CMV status not recorded). Some clones in this sample may be carry-over from other donors' samples.

The chain has TRBV11-2 and TRBJ2-7; maybe TRBD2 (5 bases). Between the trimmed V and J ends, which lost 1 base and 5 bases, there was a span of 15 bases. Germline V CDR1 and CDR2: SGHAT, FQNNGV. This CDR3 has 15 amino acids. CDR3 protein: CASSLVSGWINEQYF. The CDR3, as DNA: TGTGCCAGCAGCTTAGTAAGCGGATGGATCAACGAGCAGTACTTC.

In its sample, this clonotype was seen a few times. The chain is built from TRBV7-9 and TRBJ2-1, with TRBD2 matching 7 bases. Per the germline V gene, CDR1 is SEHNR and CDR2 is FQNEAQ (reference sequence). Trimming cost V 5 bases and J 8 bases; bases outside gene matches: 9. The CDR3 covers 14 residues. In DNA, the CDR3 is TGTGCCAGCAGCACCGCCGGGGGGAGGGATGAGCAGTTCTTC. It codes for CASSTAGGRDEQFF. The whole variable domain, remainder taken from reference TRBV7-9 and TRBJ2-1, is DTGVSQNPRHKITKRGQNVTFRCDPISEHNRLYWYRQTLGQGPEFLTYFQNEAQLEKSRLLSDRFSAERPKGSFSTLEIQRTEQGDSAMYLCASSTAGGRDEQFFGPGTRLTVL.

In regard to this clonotype: Being one base from a much bigger clone, this may be a read error. The CDR3 sequence: CASSSDPSSYNEQFF. Written as DNA, the CDR3 is TGTGCCAGCAGCTCGGACCCGAGCTCCTACAATGAGCAGTTCTTC. The chain links TRBV5-4 to TRBJ2-1; D remains unclear. The ends were cut back, 3 bases at V and 0 bases at J, with 10 bases in the middle. CDR1 and CDR2 (germline): SGHNT, YYREEE (reference sequence). This CDR3 comprises 15 residues.

This clonotype was seen more than once but under ten times. CDR3 protein: CASSLFGPTNTGELFF. The DNA of the CDR3 is TGTGCCAGCAGCTTGTTTGGGCCCACGAACACCGGGGAGCTGTTTTTT. The rearrangement joins TRBV5-5 to TRBJ2-2, with unresolved D. Germline V gene data show CDR1 as SGHKS and CDR2 as YYEKEE (reference sequence). This CDR3 spans 16 amino acids. V lost 1 base and J 0 bases, leaving 10 bases between the germline ends.

In its sample, this clonotype was seen a few times. V usage is TRBV29-1 and J usage is TRBJ2-5; D might be TRBD2 (6 bases). The CDR3 sequence is 13 residues long. The ends were cut back, 4 bases at V and 1 base at J, with 10 bases in the middle. CDR1 is SQVTM and CDR2 is ANQGSEA in the germline V gene. The CDR3 nucleotides read TGCAGCGTTGTAGCGGTTCTCCAAGAGACCCAGTACTTC. Amino acid sequence: CSVVAVLQETQYF. Full variable domain (rest looked up from reference TRBV29-1 and TRBJ2-5): SAVISQKPSRDICQRGTSLTIQCQVDSQVTMMFWYRQQPGQSLTLIATANQGSEATYESGFVIDKFPISRPNLTFSTLTVSNMSPEDSSIYLCSVVAVLQETQYFGPGTRLLVL.

The V and J genes are TRBV10-3 and TRBJ2-1; 9 bases agree with TRBD2. This CDR3 region has 17 residues. Trimming took 0 bases from V and 7 from J; bases not matched to a gene: 10. The germline V gene has CDR1 ENHRY and CDR2 SYGVKD. The CDR3 protein is CAISESSGSGGTNEQFF. In DNA, the CDR3 is TGTGCCATCAGTGAGTCGTCGGGTAGCGGGGGTACAAATGAGCAGTTCTTC.

The chain combines TRBV7-3 with TRBJ2-1; 8 bases match TRBD2. The V segment lost 3 bases and the J segment 9 bases; nucleotides outside the gene matches: 7. From germline, CDR1 is SGHTA and CDR2 FQGTGA. The CDR3 length is 14 residues. CDR3 DNA sequence: TGTGCCAGCAGCTTGCAAGCGGGGGACGGTGAGCAGTTCTTC. Its translation: CASSLQAGDGEQFF.

This clonotype was seen a few times. Given a much more abundant clone one base away, this may be a read error. V and J are TRBV7-2 and TRBJ1-3, with a tentative D call TRBD1 (5 bases). The CDR3 length is 14 residues. Trimming removed 6 bases from V and 4 bases from J, with 13 bases in between. The germline V gene encodes CDR1 SGHTA and CDR2 FQGNSA. The CDR3 DNA reads TGTGCCAGCAGTCCACAGGAGGCCGGAAACACCATATATTTT. It is translated as CASSPQEAGNTIYF.

A note on this clonotype: The junction shows a germline mismatch at one end, possibly a read error. V is TRBV27 and J is TRBJ1-4, with no clear D. Germline lookup yields CDR1 MNHEY and CDR2 SMNVEV (reference sequence). This CDR3 has 13 residues. The CDR3 spells CASSSSALGPRSF. CDR3 DNA sequence: TGTGCCAGCAGTTCCTCGGCTTTAGGTCCACGCTCTTTT. The full variable domain, rest sourced from reference TRBV27 and TRBJ1-4, is EAQVTQNPRYLITVTGKKLTVTCSQNMNHEYMSWYRQDPGLGLRQIYYSMNVEVTDKGDVPEGYKVSRKEKRNFPLILESPSPNQTSLYFCASSSSALGPRSFGSGTQLSVL.

V is TRBV6-1 and J is TRBJ2-4; 9 bases match TRBD1. This CDR3 comprises 16 residues. Germline V gene sequence: CDR1 MNHNS, CDR2 SASEGT. V lost 6 bases to trimming and J lost 8 bases; unmatched junction nucleotides: 14. CDR3 residues: CASRPDRGSGWDIQYF. CDR3 sequence (DNA): TGTGCCAGCAGACCTGACAGGGGGTCTGGGTGGGACATTCAGTACTTC.

On this clonotype: A much larger clone lies one base from this, so it may be a read error. The rearrangement links TRBV10-3 to TRBJ2-7; 8 nucleotides align to TRBD1. Germline CDR1 reads ENHRY; CDR2 reads SYGVKD. The CDR3 consists of 15 residues. CDR3 residues: CVISDPGQVSYEQYF. DNA for the CDR3: TGTGTCATCAGCGATCCGGGACAGGTCTCCTACGAGCAGTACTTC.

The chain links TRBV20-1 to TRBJ2-1; the D gene is possibly TRBD2 (6 bases). This CDR3 spans 12 amino acids. V was clipped by 5 bases and J by 9 bases, with 14 bases between them. Germline CDR1 DFQATT, CDR2 SNEGSKA (reference sequence). CDR3 DNA: TGCAGTGCTTCGACTAGGCGGAGTGAGCAGTTCTTC. Its translation: CSASTRRSEQFF.

The chain links TRBV6-1 to TRBJ2-5, with 10 bases identical to TRBD2. Per the germline V gene, CDR1 is MNHNS and CDR2 is SASEGT. The CDR3 runs 16 residues. J gave up 5 bases and V 4 bases, and 10 bases lay outside the gene matches. CDR3 coding DNA: TGTGCCAGCAGTGCCGGACTAGCGGAGGTCGTGGAGACCCAGTACTTC. Its protein is CASSAGLAEVVETQYF.

This chain links TRBV14 with TRBJ2-1; TRBD1 aligns across 7 bases. The V gene's germline CDR1 is SGHDN and CDR2 FVKESK. V shed 3 bases and J 7 bases; nucleotides not matched to a gene: 3. CDR3 size: 13 residues. CDR3 loop: CASSQRGRNEQFF. The DNA of the CDR3 is TGTGCCAGCAGCCAGAGGGGGCGGAATGAGCAGTTCTTC.

This sequence joins TRBV28 and TRBJ1-2; 10 bases line up with TRBD1. The germline CDR1 and CDR2 sequences are MDHEN and SYDVKM. The CDR3 totals 15 residues. The junction had 7 bases not matched to a gene; V was cut back by 5 bases and J by 4 bases. CDR3 sequence (DNA): TGTGCCAGCAGTCCCGGGACAGGGGAAGTCTATGGCTACACCTTC. Its protein is CASSPGTGEVYGYTF.

This clonotype was seen ten or more times. The chain combines TRBV7-2 with TRBJ2-1, with 8 bases that match TRBD2. The CDR3 contains 16 residues. CDR1 is SGHTA, CDR2 FQGNSA, per germline. The trim removed 1 base at V and 9 bases at J, leaving 11 bases unmatched. CDR3 protein: CASSLVGRGGRGEQFF. CDR3 DNA: TGTGCCAGCAGCTTAGTAGGCCGGGGGGGCCGGGGTGAGCAGTTCTTC.

The chain combines TRBV6-8 with TRBJ2-1; D is unclear. The CDR3 consists of 11 residues. V was shortened by 6 bases and J by 7 bases, with 7 bases between the two germline ends. In germline, CDR1 is MNHGY, CDR2 SAAAGT. This CDR3 reads CASRSPNEQFF. The CDR3 DNA is TGTGCCAGCAGGTCGCCTAATGAGCAGTTCTTC.

This clonotype was found a few times. The chain is built from TRBV6-4 and TRBJ2-7; D not resolved. The CDR3 totals 9 residues. V was trimmed by 4 bases and J by 8 bases, leaving 3 bases between them. Germline assignment: CDR1 MRHNA and CDR2 SNTAGT. CDR3 sequence reads: CASSGQQYF. The CDR3 DNA reads TGTGCCAGCAGTGGACAGCAGTACTTC.

V is TRBV5-5 and J is TRBJ1-5, with unresolved D. The CDR3 is made up of 13 amino acids. With 4 bases removed from V and 3 bases from J, the gap between germline ends came to 8 bases. Looked up from germline, CDR1 is SGHKS and CDR2 is YYEKEE (reference sequence). In nucleotides, the CDR3 is TGTGCCAGCAGCGCCTATGTCAATCAGCCCCAGCATTTT. Translation gives CASSAYVNQPQHF.

The V and J genes are TRBV23-1 and TRBJ1-5; 9 bases line up with TRBD1. TRBV23-1 is known as an ORF, though its function is uncertain. The CDR3 runs to 16 residues. Germline trimming cut 1 base from V and 5 bases from J; bases unmatched to any gene: 6. The CDR3 here is CASSQFPGTGYQPQHF. The DNA of the CDR3 is TGCGCCAGCAGTCAATTCCCCGGGACAGGGTATCAGCCCCAGCATTTT.

The sample holds many counts of this clonotype. The V call is TRBV7-2, the J call TRBJ1-2; possible D gene TRBD1, 6 bases. The CDR3 consists of 15 residues. Germline lookup yields CDR1 SGHTA and CDR2 FQGNSA. Trimming shortened V by 1 base and J by 7 bases, and 16 bases separated the two germline ends. The CDR3 region has the DNA TGTGCCAGCAGCTTAGATGCCAGGGGTAGGCCTGGCTACACCTTC. Amino acids: CASSLDARGRPGYTF.